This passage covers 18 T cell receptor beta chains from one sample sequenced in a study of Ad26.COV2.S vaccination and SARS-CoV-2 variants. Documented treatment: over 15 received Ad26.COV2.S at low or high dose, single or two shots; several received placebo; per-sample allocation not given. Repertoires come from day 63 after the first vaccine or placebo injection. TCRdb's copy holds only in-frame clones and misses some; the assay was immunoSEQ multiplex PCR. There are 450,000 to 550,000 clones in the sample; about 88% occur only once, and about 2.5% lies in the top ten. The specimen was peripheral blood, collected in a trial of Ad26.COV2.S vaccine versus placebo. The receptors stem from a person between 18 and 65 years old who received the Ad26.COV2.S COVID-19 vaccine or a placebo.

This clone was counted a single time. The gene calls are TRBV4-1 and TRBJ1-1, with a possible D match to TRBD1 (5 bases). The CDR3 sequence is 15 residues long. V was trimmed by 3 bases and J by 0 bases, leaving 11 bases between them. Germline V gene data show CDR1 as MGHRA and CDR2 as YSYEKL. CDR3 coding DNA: TGCGCCAGCAGCCAGGGGCCCGCCATGAACACTGAAGCTTTCTTT. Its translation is CASSQGPAMNTEAFF.

The CDR3 is CAISDSGRPPNQPQHF. CDR3 coding DNA: TGTGCCATCAGTGATTCTGGCAGACCCCCCAATCAGCCCCAGCATTTT. This chain links TRBV10-3 with TRBJ1-5; D is uncertain. The germline CDR1 and CDR2 sequences are ENHRY and SYGVKD. Trimming stripped 3 bases from V and 3 bases from J, with 15 bases between. This CDR3 has 16 residues.

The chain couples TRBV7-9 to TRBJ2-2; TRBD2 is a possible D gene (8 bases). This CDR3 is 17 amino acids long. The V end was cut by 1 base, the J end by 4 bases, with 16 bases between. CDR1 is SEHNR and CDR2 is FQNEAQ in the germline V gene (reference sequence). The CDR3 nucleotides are TGTGCCAGCAGCTTAGTTCCGGGAGGGGGCAGCACCGGGGAGCTGTTTTTT. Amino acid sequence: CASSLVPGGGSTGELFF.

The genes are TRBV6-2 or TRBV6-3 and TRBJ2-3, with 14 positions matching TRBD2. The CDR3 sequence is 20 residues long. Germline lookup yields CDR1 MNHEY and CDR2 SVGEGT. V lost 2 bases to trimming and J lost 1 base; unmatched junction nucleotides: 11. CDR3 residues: CASSYPTTSGGASGTDTQYF. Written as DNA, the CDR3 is TGTGCCAGCAGTTACCCCACGACTAGCGGGGGGGCCTCAGGCACAGATACGCAGTATTTT.

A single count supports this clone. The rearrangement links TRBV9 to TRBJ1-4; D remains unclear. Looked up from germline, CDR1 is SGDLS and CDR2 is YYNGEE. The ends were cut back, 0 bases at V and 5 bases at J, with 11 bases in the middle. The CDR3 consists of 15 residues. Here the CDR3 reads CASSVGGKSNEKLFF. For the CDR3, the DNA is TGTGCCAGCAGCGTAGGAGGGAAGTCAAATGAAAAACTGTTTTTT.

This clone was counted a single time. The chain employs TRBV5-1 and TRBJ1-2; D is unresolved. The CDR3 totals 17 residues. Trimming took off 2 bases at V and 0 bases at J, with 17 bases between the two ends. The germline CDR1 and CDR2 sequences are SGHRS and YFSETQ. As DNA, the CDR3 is TGCGCCAGCAGCTTAGTAGGAGGCAGAACAGCTAACTATGGCTACACCTTC. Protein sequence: CASSLVGGRTANYGYTF.

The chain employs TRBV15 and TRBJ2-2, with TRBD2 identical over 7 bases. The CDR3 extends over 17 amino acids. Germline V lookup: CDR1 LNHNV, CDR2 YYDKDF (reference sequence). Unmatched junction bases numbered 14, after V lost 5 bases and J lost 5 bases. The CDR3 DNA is TGTGCCACCAGCTACGCCCTCGGGCTAGCGGAAACCGGGGAGCTGTTTTTT. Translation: CATSYALGLAETGELFF.

The CDR3 nucleotides read TGTGCCAGCAGCTTGGCACAGGTCTACGAGCAGTACTTC. This codes for CASSLAQVYEQYF. V gene TRBV5-5 combines with J gene TRBJ2-7; maybe TRBD1 (5 bases). The CDR3 length is 13 residues. The V gene's germline CDR1 is SGHKS and CDR2 YYEKEE (reference sequence). V lost 0 bases, J lost 3 bases, and 7 bases lay in between. The full variable domain, with the rest looked up from reference TRBV5-5 and TRBJ2-7, is DAGVTQSPTHLIKTRGQQVTLRCSPISGHKSVSWYQQVLGQGPQFIFQYYEKEERGRGNFPDRFSARQFPNYSSELNVNALLLGDSALYLCASSLAQVYEQYFGPGTRLTVT.

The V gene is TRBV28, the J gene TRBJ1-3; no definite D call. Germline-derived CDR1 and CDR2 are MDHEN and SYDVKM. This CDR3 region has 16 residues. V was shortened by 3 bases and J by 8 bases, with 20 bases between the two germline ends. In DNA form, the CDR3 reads TGTGCCAGCAGTTTTGGTGGGGAGGGCGAAGGGTACACCATATATTTT. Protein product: CASSFGGEGEGYTIYF.

The CDR3 DNA follows: TGTGCCAGCAGCTCCCTGGCAGGGGTTAACACTGAAGCTTTCTTT. This encodes CASSSLAGVNTEAFF. The chain employs TRBV27 and TRBJ1-1; weak D call: TRBD1 (6 bases). The CDR3 sequence is 15 residues long. Trimming pared 6 bases from V and 2 bases from J, leaving 16 bases between. From germline, CDR1 is MNHEY and CDR2 SMNVEV (reference sequence).

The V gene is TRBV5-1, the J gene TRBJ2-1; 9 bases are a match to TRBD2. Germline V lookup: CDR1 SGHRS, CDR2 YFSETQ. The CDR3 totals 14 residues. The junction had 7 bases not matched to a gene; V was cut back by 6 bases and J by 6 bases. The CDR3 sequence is CASTREGRGNEQFF. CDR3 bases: TGCGCCAGCACGCGGGAGGGCCGCGGCAATGAGCAGTTCTTC.

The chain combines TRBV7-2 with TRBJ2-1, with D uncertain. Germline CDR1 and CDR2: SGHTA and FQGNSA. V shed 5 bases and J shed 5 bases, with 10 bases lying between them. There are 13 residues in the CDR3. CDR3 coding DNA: TGTGCCAGCAGCCGCTGGAAGAACAATGAGCAGTTCTTC. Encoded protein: CASSRWKNNEQFF.

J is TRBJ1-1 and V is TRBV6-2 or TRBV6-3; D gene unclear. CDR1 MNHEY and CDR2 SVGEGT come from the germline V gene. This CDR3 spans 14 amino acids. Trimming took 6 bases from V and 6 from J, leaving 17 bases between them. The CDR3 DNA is TGTGCCAGCAGCCAGCCCATAGGGTACCCTGAAGCTTTCTTT. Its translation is CASSQPIGYPEAFF.

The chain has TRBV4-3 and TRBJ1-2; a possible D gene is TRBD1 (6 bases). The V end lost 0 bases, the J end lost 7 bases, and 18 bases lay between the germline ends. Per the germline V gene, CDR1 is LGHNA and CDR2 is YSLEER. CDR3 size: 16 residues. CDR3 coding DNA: TGCGCCAGCAGCCAAGATCTAGCCAGGGGCGTGGGTGGCTACACCTTC. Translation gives CASSQDLARGVGGYTF.

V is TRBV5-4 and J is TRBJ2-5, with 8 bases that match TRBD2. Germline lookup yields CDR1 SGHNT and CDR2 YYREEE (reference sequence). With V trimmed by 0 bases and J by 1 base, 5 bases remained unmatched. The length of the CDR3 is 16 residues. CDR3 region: CASSLALTSGQETQYF. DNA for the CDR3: TGTGCCAGCAGCTTGGCCCTAACTAGCGGCCAAGAGACCCAGTACTTC.

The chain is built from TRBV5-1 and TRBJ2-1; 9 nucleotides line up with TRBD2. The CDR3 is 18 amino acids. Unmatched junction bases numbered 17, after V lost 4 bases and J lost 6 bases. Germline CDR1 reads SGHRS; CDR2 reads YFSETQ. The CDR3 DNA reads TGCGCCAGCAGCAATAGGCAGGGAGGTAGCGGGAGTGTCAATGAGCAGTTCTTC. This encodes CASSNRQGGSGSVNEQFF.

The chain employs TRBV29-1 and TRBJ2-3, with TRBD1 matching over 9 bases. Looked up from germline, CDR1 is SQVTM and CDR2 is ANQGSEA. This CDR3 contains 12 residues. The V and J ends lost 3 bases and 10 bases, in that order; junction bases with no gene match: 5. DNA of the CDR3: TGCAGCGTTGAGGGGACAGGGCAGGCGCAGTATTTT. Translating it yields CSVEGTGQAQYF.

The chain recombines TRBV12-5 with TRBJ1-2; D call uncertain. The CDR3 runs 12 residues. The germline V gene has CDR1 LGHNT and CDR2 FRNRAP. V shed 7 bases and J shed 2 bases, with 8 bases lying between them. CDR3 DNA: TGTGCTAGTGCCGCGAGGAACTATGGCTACACCTTC. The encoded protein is CASAARNYGYTF.